The clone carrying this T cell receptor beta chain was counted at least ten times. Using genomic DNA as the template, TCR beta VDJ and CDR3 profiling was carried out. TCRdb called the reads again in MiXCR, with one record for every CDR3 protein. The sample lists some 200,000 distinct CDR3 sequences; roughly 50% were seen once. The data belong to a study of CD8+CD57+ T cells in acquired aplastic anemia. By flow cytometry, patients selected for sequencing had shown an expansion of CD8+CD57+ cells. Among the patients, all had severe acquired aplastic anemia. This TCR came from a human donor with aplastic anemia. Input material: sorted CD4+, CD8+, or CD8+CD57+ T cells (not recorded which) from PBMCs.

The CDR3 region is CASSSSLGRDEQYF. In DNA, the CDR3 is TGCGCCAGCAGCTCCAGTTTAGGGCGCGACGAGCAGTACTTC. V gene TRBV5-1 combines with J gene TRBJ2-7; D is ambiguous. From germline, CDR1 is SGHRS and CDR2 YFSETQ. V shed 3 bases and J shed 5 bases, with 15 bases lying between them. This CDR3 is built from 14 residues. Variable domain in full (rest from reference TRBV5-1 and TRBJ2-7): KAGVTQTPRYLIKTRGQQVTLSCSPISGHRSVSWYQQTPGQGLQFLFEYFSETQRNKGNFPGRFSGRQFSNSRSEMNVSTLELGDSALYLCASSSSLGRDEQYFGPGTRLTVT.